Listed below are T cell receptor beta chains from one sample, sequenced in a study of cytomegalovirus exposure and HLA in healthy donors. Clones were sequenced by immunoSEQ multiplex PCR, and TCRdb holds only the in-frame ones, with some missing. Here the sample spans some 170,000 clones, around 85% being singletons. Material for sequencing was PBMCs. These receptors came from a man aged 40-49 years in good health and CMV-seronegative. The CDR3 runs from the conserved cysteine through the conserved F or W. Fields, in order: V gene, D gene, J gene, clone size, CDR3 protein, CDR3 DNA. The D gene is left open where the match is weak. Not every row has a clone size; where given, it reads once, few, many or a size class.

TRBV27,NA,TRBJ1-4,NA,CASSFDPRLKLFF,TGTGCCAGCAGTTTTGACCCGCGGCTAAAACTGTTTTTT
TRBV5-1,TRBD1,TRBJ2-2,NA,CASRRTGETGELFF,TGCGCCAGCAGACGGACAGGGGAAACCGGGGAGCTGTTTTTT
TRBV7-8,NA,TRBJ2-7,NA,CASSSQVGGGRTTYEQYF,TGTGCCAGCAGCTCCCAGGTCGGGGGAGGTAGGACAACCTACGAGCAGTACTTC
TRBV19,TRBD1,TRBJ2-7,once,CASSKNSGTGYDEQYF,TGTGCCAGTAGTAAAAACTCCGGGACAGGGTATGACGAGCAGTACTTC
TRBV5-1,TRBD1,TRBJ2-3,few,CASSLGTGIDTQYF,TGCGCCAGCAGCCTTGGGACAGGGATAGATACGCAGTATTTT
TRBV21-1,NA,TRBJ2-2,NA,CASTEEGGDTGELFF,TGTGCCAGCACAGAGGAGGGTGGGGACACCGGGGAGCTGTTTTTT
TRBV6-4,TRBD2,TRBJ2-3,NA,CASSDRGLADTQYF,TGTGCCAGCAGTGACCGTGGACTAGCCGATACGCAGTATTTT
TRBV14,NA,TRBJ1-2,NA,CASSQANEFYGYTF,TGTGCCAGCAGCCAAGCCAACGAGTTCTATGGCTACACCTTC
TRBV5-1,TRBD1,TRBJ1-2,NA,CASSLGTGGAQGYTF,TGCGCCAGCAGCTTGGGGACAGGGGGCGCCCAGGGCTACACCTTC
TRBV4-2,NA,TRBJ1-6,NA,CASSPTGLDNSPLHF,TGTGCCAGCAGCCCTACGGGGTTGGACAATTCACCCCTCCACTTT
TRBV7-2,TRBD1,TRBJ1-3,NA,CASSTGEHGNTIYF,TGTGCCAGCAGCACAGGGGAACACGGAAACACCATATATTTT
TRBV18,NA,TRBJ2-5,NA,CASSPPEGNLRRETQYF,TGTGCCAGCTCACCCCCGGAGGGCAACCTGAGGAGGGAGACCCAGTACTTC
TRBV9,NA,TRBJ2-3,NA,CASSVVASTDTQYF,TGTGCCAGCAGCGTAGTTGCGAGCACAGATACGCAGTATTTT
TRBV6-4,TRBD2,TRBJ2-1,once,CASSSSGAHRQFF,TGTGCCAGCAGTTCCAGCGGGGCCCACAGGCAGTTCTTC
TRBV7-9,NA,TRBJ2-2,NA,CASSPQGVLDTGELFF,TGTGCCAGCAGCCCACAGGGTGTATTGGACACCGGGGAGCTGTTTTTT